Listed here are 22 T cell receptor beta chains from one sample, sequenced in a study of blood T cells in healthy people across ages. The authors ran a second PCR of about 7 to 11 cycles using a sample-barcoded 5' primer and a J-beta primer mix. One entry per CDR3 protein, called by TCRdb with MiXCR from the 5' RACE reads. The sample has roughly 640,000 distinct CDR3 sequences; approximately 30% are singletons. Sequencing used blood. These receptors originate from an elderly woman in good health.

In its sample, this clonotype was seen a few times. This may be a read error, as it is one base from a much larger clone. V gene TRBV20-1 combines with J gene TRBJ2-7; D remains unclear. The CDR3 is made up of 11 amino acids. The germline V gene encodes CDR1 DFQATT and CDR2 SNEGSKA (reference sequence). The CDR3 loop is CRARELREQYF. The CDR3 nucleotides read TGCAGGGCTAGAGAGCTACGCGAGCAGTACTTC.

The chain recombines TRBV9 with TRBJ2-3; D is possibly TRBD2 (6 bases). The V end was cut by 3 bases, the J end by 0 bases, with 11 bases between. CDR1 is SGDLS and CDR2 is YYNGEE in the germline V gene. The CDR3 loop spans 15 amino acids. The CDR3 DNA follows: TGTGCCAGCAGCGCAATTAGCGGAAGCACAGATACGCAGTATTTT. It yields the protein CASSAISGSTDTQYF. Full variable domain (rest looked up from reference TRBV9 and TRBJ2-3): DSGVTQTPKHLITATGQRVTLRCSPRSGDLSVYWYQQSLDQGLQFLIQYYNGEERAKGNILERFSAQQFPDLHSELNLSSLELGDSALYFCASSAISGSTDTQYFGPGTRLTVL.

As concerns this clonotype: Possible read error: a much larger clone is one base away. The chain couples TRBV7-9 to TRBJ2-1; D unclear. Near its end, the DNA agrees better with TRBJ2-7, so the J call may be wrong. There are 15 residues in the CDR3. Germline assignment: CDR1 SEHNR and CDR2 FQNEAQ (reference sequence). CDR3 amino acids: CASSLGTGAYNEQYF. In DNA form, the CDR3 reads TGTGCCAGCAGCTTAGGGACGGGCGCCTACAATGAGCAGTACTTC.

This clonotype was recorded many times. The rearrangement joins TRBV6-6 to TRBJ2-1; TRBD1 matches 8 bases. The germline gives CDR1 MNHNY, CDR2 SVGAGI (reference sequence). The CDR3 has 13 amino acids. With 7 bases clipped from V and 6 bases from J, the junction kept 5 bases outside the gene matches. The CDR3 here is CASIQGAVNEQFF. CDR3 nucleotides: TGTGCCAGCATCCAGGGGGCGGTCAATGAGCAGTTCTTC.

This clonotype was recorded a few times. Since a much larger clone is just one base distant, this may be a read error. The chain joins TRBV12-3 or TRBV12-4 to TRBJ2-3; 8 bases line up with TRBD2. There are 15 residues in the CDR3. CDR3 loop: CASSPGGGGTDAQYF. CDR3 sequence (DNA): TGTGCCAGCAGTCCGGGGGGGGGAGGCACAGATGCGCAGTATTTT.

A remark on this clonotype: This may arise from a read error, as a much more abundant clone is one base away. The CDR3 nucleotides are TGTGCCAGCAGTTACGACGACTATGGCTACACCTTC. Protein: CASSYDDYGYTF. The chain employs TRBV6-5 and TRBJ1-2; D gene ambiguous. Germline V gives CDR1 MNHEY, CDR2 SVGAGI. The length of the CDR3 is 12 residues. Trimming took off 2 bases at V and 3 bases at J, with 4 bases between the two ends.

The chain joins TRBV5-6 to TRBJ2-3, with 8 bases lining up with TRBD2. The CDR3 contains 16 residues. In germline, CDR1 is SGHDT, CDR2 YYEEEE. J was trimmed by 3 bases and V by 1 base; bases with no gene match: 7. CDR3 in DNA: TGTGCCAGCAGCTTGTTCCGCGGGGGGAGGACAGATACGCAGTATTTT. Amino acids: CASSLFRGGRTDTQYF. Using reference TRBV5-6 and TRBJ2-3 for the parts outside the CDR3, the full variable domain is DAGVTQSPTHLIKTRGQQVTLRCSPKSGHDTVSWYQQALGQGPQFIFQYYEEEERQRGNFPDRFSGHQFPNYSSELNVNALLLGDSALYLCASSLFRGGRTDTQYFGPGTRLTVL.

In this sample, this clonotype turned up a few times. This chain links TRBV12-3 or TRBV12-4 with TRBJ2-1, with 8 bases aligning to TRBD2. The DNA matches TRBJ2-7 better at its end, which makes the J call doubtful. The CDR3 is 18 residues long. As DNA, the CDR3 is TGTGCCAGCAGACCTGGGGCGGGGGGCTTTAGCTCCTACAATGAGCAGTACTTC. Its protein product is CASRPGAGGFSSYNEQYF.

This clonotype was seen many times. The chain uses TRBV20-1 and TRBJ1-6; perhaps TRBD1 as D (5 bases). The CDR3 length is 15 residues. V was trimmed by 1 base and J by 5 bases, leaving 12 bases between them. Germline lookup yields CDR1 DFQATT and CDR2 SNEGSKA (reference sequence). CDR3 sequence: CSARGLTGDNSPLHF. CDR3 bases: TGCAGTGCTAGAGGTTTAACGGGGGATAATTCACCCCTCCACTTT.

The chain uses TRBV5-1 and TRBJ2-2; TRBD2 matches 14 bases. The CDR3 consists of 16 residues. Per germline, CDR1 SGHRS and CDR2 YFSETQ. Losses at the gene ends were 3 bases for V and 7 bases for J; bases not matched to a gene: 5. CDR3 nucleotides: TGCGCCAGCAGCTGGACTAGCGGGGGGCTGAGCGGGGAGCTGTTTTTT. This sequence encodes CASSWTSGGLSGELFF.

The chain combines TRBV20-1 with TRBJ1-2; 7 bases fit TRBD1. Germline V CDR1 and CDR2: DFQATT, SNEGSKA (reference sequence). The CDR3 has 13 residues. The V segment lost 3 bases and the J segment 2 bases; nucleotides outside the gene matches: 3. The CDR3 bases are TGCAGTGCTAGGACAGGGCCCAACTATGGCTACACCTTC. Protein sequence: CSARTGPNYGYTF.

This clonotype was picked up many times. CDR3 in DNA: TGTGCCATCAGGCGGGGGGGAGACGAGCAGTACTTC. The encoded protein is CAIRRGGDEQYF. The V call is TRBV7-9, the J call TRBJ2-7, with 9 bases fitting TRBD2. This CDR3 has 12 residues. Trimming at V came to 10 bases and at J to 5 bases, leaving 6 bases not matched to a gene. Germline CDR1 SEHNR, CDR2 FQNEAQ (reference sequence).

Concerning this clonotype itself: A much larger clone differs by one base, so this may be a read error. V usage is TRBV4-1 and J usage is TRBJ1-5; no reliable D call. From germline, CDR1 is MGHRA and CDR2 YSYEKL. This CDR3 has 16 residues. The CDR3 reads CTSSQDSSGPNQPQHF. CDR3 sequence (DNA): TGCACCAGCAGCCAAGATTCGTCGGGCCCCAATCAGCCCCAGCATTTT.

This clonotype came up many times. V is TRBV20-1 and J is TRBJ2-6; 8 nucleotides line up with TRBD1. The CDR3 spans 18 residues. Germline V gene lookup returns CDR1 DFQATT and CDR2 SNEGSKA (reference sequence). V lost 3 bases, J lost 4 bases, and 14 bases stayed unmatched. CDR3 amino acids: CSASPSGGPGSGANVLTF. In DNA, the CDR3 is TGCAGTGCTAGCCCGTCAGGGGGCCCTGGTTCCGGGGCCAACGTCCTGACTTTC.

At least ten counts were recorded for this clonotype. The chain has TRBV24-1 and TRBJ2-1, with 8 bases aligning to TRBD1. J gave up 1 base and V 5 bases, and 18 bases lay outside the gene matches. The CDR3 contains 20 residues. From germline, CDR1 is KGHDR and CDR2 SFDVKD. CDR3 sequence (DNA): TGTGCCACCAGTGCCCCCGGGACAGGCCGCGCTAGTGGGTCCTACAATGAGCAGTTCTTC. This gives the protein CATSAPGTGRASGSYNEQFF.

The chain recombines TRBV6-1 with TRBJ2-1; the D gene is possibly TRBD1 (6 bases). Germline V lookup: CDR1 MNHNS, CDR2 SASEGT. The length of the CDR3 is 13 residues. Trimming removed 8 bases at V and 7 bases at J, with 15 bases between. The CDR3 DNA sequence: TGTGCCAGCTTCGGGACATATCAAAATGAGCAGTTCTTC. Protein sequence: CASFGTYQNEQFF.

As concerns this clonotype: A much larger clone sits a single nucleotide away, making a read error possible. This sequence joins TRBV6-2 or TRBV6-3 and TRBJ1-5; no definite D call. Germline V CDR1 and CDR2: MNHEY, SVGEGT. V lost 6 bases and J 0 bases, leaving 12 bases between the germline ends. CDR3 length: 15 residues. CDR3 sequence: CASSPGGDSNQPQHF. For the CDR3, the DNA is TGTGCCAGCAGCCCGGGCGGCGATAGCAATCAGCCCCAGCATTTT.

Many counts were recorded for this clonotype. The rearrangement joins TRBV7-9 to TRBJ2-7, with D unclear. The CDR3 is 13 amino acids. From germline, CDR1 is SEHNR and CDR2 FQNEAQ (reference sequence). V was pared by 6 bases and J by 0 bases, with 9 bases between. CDR3 amino acids: CASSLSPSYEQYF. CDR3 bases: TGTGCCAGCAGTTTATCGCCCTCCTACGAGCAGTACTTC.

This clonotype appeared many times. The chain is built from TRBV5-1 and TRBJ2-7; 12 nucleotides line up with TRBD2. There are 13 residues in the CDR3. Trimming took 6 bases from V and 6 from J; bases not matched to a gene: 4. Germline CDR1 reads SGHRS; CDR2 reads YFSETQ. CDR3 DNA: TGCGCCAGCATACCACTAGCGGGGGGCGAGCAGTACTTC. It translates to CASIPLAGGEQYF.

The V call is TRBV27, the J call TRBJ2-7; D not resolved. The CDR3 sequence is 13 residues long. V was pared by 10 bases and J by 2 bases, with 15 bases between. The germline V gene has CDR1 MNHEY and CDR2 SMNVEV (reference sequence). The CDR3 loop is CATAVWATYEQYF. The DNA of the CDR3 is TGTGCCACCGCCGTTTGGGCCACCTACGAGCAGTACTTC.

This clonotype was counted ten times or more. This chain uses TRBV20-1 with TRBJ1-5; 9 bases match TRBD1. Per germline, CDR1 DFQATT and CDR2 SNEGSKA (reference sequence). V gave up 4 bases and J gave up 2 bases; unmatched junction bases: 3. This CDR3 region has 14 residues. CDR3 bases: TGCAGTGCTAAGGGACAGGGTGGCAATCAGCCCCAGCATTTT. Residues: CSAKGQGGNQPQHF.

The V and J genes are TRBV20-1 and TRBJ2-5, with D perhaps TRBD1 or TRBD2 (6 bases each). From germline, CDR1 is DFQATT and CDR2 SNEGSKA (reference sequence). The CDR3 contains 15 residues. V dropped 3 bases and J dropped 5 bases, with 19 bases sitting between them. In DNA, the CDR3 is TGCAGTGCTAGCCCCCTGGGGGGCAGGTTGGAGACCCAGTACTTC. Its translation is CSASPLGGRLETQYF.